A single count supports the clone carrying this T cell receptor beta chain. This record comes from a study of blood T cell repertoires in COVID-19. About the research overall: Spain, Italy and the United States supplied samples that represented acute and convalescent COVID-19. From T cells, B-cell-depleted T cells, or PBMCs came the material, which was cDNA or gDNA.

Trimming took off 7 bases at V and 0 bases at J, with 7 bases between the two ends. The CDR3 runs to 14 residues. From germline, CDR1 is MNHEY and CDR2 SMNVEV (reference sequence). Here immunoSEQ multiplex PCR was the method, and the copy in TCRdb shows in-frame clones only, minus some. The sample has 200,000 to 250,000 clones; roughly 81% are singletons. Source material: peripheral blood. The gene calls are TRBV27 and TRBJ2-6; no clear D gene. The TCR sequence derives from a middle-aged man with acute or convalescent COVID-19. The CDR3 here is CASTHSSGANVLTF. The CDR3 DNA sequence: TGTGCCAGCACCCACAGCTCTGGGGCCAACGTCCTGACTTTC.